The present TCR beta chain was sequenced within a study of blood T cell repertoires in COVID-19. Background on the study: COVID-19 samples collected from the United States, Italy and Spain covered acute and convalescent phases.

Study processing details: Estimation of nucleated cell counts was performed using reference gene primer amplification. Assay used: immunoSEQ multiplex PCR; TCRdb lists only in-frame clones, some missing. The D gene and trimming were derived from the DNA, and the V and J assignments and clone size from that table. The sample lists about 140,000 clones, 80% occurring once. Sequences were obtained from peripheral blood. The TCR was taken from a man in his 70s who had recovered from COVID-19.

CDR3 sequence (DNA): TGTGCCACCAGTGATTCGGGATCGAGCAATGAGCAGTTCTTC. Translation gives CATSDSGSSNEQFF. The chain carries TRBV24-1 and TRBJ2-1; TRBD2 is a possible D gene (5 bases). The length of the CDR3 is 14 residues. Germline V CDR1 and CDR2: KGHDR, SFDVKD. V gave up 2 bases and J gave up 6 bases, with 10 bases separating them.